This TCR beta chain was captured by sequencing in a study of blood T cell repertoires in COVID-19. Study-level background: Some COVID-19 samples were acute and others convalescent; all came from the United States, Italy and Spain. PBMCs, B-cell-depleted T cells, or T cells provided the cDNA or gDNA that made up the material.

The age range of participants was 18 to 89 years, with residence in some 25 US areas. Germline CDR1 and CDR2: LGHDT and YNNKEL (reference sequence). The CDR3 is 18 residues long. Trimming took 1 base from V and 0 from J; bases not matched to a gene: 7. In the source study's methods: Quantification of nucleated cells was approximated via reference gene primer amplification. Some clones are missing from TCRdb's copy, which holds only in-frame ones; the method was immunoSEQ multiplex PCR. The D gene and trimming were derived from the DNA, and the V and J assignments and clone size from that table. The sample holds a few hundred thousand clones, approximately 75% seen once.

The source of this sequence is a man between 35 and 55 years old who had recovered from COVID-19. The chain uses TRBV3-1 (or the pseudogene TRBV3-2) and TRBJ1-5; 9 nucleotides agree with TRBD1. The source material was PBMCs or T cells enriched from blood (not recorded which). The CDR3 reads CASSQGGQGPNSNQPQHF. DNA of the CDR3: TGTGCCAGCAGCCAAGGGGGACAGGGTCCCAATAGCAATCAGCCCCAGCATTTT.